A single T cell receptor (beta chain) is shown here with its context. Noted time point: blood at routine non-recurrence follow-up after resection. Without sorting, whole RNA was sequenced from tumor, nontumor lung or frozen PBMC. The data derive from a study of spatial heterogeneity in lung cancer. TCRdb reanalysed the 5' RACE reads using MiXCR and keeps one entry per CDR3 protein. This sample carries under 150,000 distinct CDR3 sequences, 10% to 15% of them seen once, and the ten largest clones take about 15%. This TCR derives from a male donor with early-stage non-small cell lung cancer. The sequencing used PBMCs, collected at follow-up.

In DNA, the CDR3 is TGCGCCAGCAGCCAAGAGGGGGGTTCCTACGAGCAGTACTTC. Translating it yields CASSQEGGSYEQYF. The rearrangement uses TRBV4-3 and TRBJ2-7, with D possibly being TRBD2 (6 bases). CDR1 and CDR2 (germline): LGHNA, YSLEER. The V and J ends lost 0 bases and 1 base respectively, with 7 bases between them. The CDR3 length is 14 residues.